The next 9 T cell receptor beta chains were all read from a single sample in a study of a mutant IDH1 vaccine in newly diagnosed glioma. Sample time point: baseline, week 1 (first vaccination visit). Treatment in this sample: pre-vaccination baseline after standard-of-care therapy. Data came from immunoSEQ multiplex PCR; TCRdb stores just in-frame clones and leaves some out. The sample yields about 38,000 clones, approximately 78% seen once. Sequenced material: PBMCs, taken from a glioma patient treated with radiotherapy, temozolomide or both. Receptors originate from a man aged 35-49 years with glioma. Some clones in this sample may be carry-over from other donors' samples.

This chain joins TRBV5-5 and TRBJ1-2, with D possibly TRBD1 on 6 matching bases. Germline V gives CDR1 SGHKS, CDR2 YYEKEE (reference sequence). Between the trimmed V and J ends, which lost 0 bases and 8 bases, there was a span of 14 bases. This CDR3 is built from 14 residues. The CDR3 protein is CASSLGGQGPGYTF. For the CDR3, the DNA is TGTGCCAGCAGCTTGGGGGGACAAGGCCCGGGCTACACCTTC.

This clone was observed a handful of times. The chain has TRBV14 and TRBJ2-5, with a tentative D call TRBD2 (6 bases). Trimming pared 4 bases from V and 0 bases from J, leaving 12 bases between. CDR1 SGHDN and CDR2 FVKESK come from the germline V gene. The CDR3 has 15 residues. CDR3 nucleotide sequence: TGTGCCAGCAGCCCACTCGGAGGGGACCAAGAGACCCAGTACTTC. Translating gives CASSPLGGDQETQYF.

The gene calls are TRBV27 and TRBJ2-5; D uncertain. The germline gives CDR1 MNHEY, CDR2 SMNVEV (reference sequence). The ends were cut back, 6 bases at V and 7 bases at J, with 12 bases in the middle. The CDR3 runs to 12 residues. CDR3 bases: TGTGCCAGCAGCGGACCGGGCGGGACCCAGTACTTC. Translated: CASSGPGGTQYF.

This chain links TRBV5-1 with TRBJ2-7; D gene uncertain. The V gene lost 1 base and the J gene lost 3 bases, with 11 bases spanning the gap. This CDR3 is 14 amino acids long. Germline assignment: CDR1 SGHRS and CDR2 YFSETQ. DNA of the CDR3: TGCGCCAGCAGCTTGTCGCAGGCCGGCTACGAGCAGTACTTC. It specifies CASSLSQAGYEQYF.

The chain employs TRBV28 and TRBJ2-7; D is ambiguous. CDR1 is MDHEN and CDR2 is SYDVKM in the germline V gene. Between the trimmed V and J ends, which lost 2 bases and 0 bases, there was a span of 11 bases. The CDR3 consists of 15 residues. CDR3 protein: CASSLRQLPSYEQYF. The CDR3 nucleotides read TGTGCCAGCAGTTTACGGCAGTTACCCTCCTACGAGCAGTACTTC.

CDR3: CASSEGIAGETQYF. CDR3 DNA: TGTGCCAGCAGTGAAGGGATAGCGGGGGAGACCCAGTACTTC. The rearrangement uses TRBV6-1 and TRBJ2-5; the match to TRBD2 covers 8 bases. Germline assignment: CDR1 MNHNS and CDR2 SASEGT. J gave up 5 bases and V 1 base, and 3 bases lay outside the gene matches. The CDR3 runs to 14 residues.

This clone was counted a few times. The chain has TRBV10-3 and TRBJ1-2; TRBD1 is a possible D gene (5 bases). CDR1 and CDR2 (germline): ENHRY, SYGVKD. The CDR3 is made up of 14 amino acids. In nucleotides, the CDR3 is TGTGCAAGCTCCCTCGAAGGGACGGTCTATGGCTACACCTTC. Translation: CASSLEGTVYGYTF.

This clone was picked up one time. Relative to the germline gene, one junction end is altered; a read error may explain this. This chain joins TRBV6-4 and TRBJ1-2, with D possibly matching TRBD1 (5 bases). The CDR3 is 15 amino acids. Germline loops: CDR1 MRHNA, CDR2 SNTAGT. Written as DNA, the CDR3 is TGTGCCAACAGTGAGCGAGGAAGGGGTATGGGCGGCTACACCTTC. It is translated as CANSERGRGMGGYTF.

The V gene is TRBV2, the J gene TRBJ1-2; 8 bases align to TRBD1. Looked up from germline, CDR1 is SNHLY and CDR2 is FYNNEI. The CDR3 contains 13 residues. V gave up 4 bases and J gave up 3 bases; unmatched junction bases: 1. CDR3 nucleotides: TGTGCCAGCAGTGGACAGGGGCACTATGGCTACACCTTC. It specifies CASSGQGHYGYTF.